The following is a T cell receptor beta chain sequence with its context. This entry belongs to a study of blood T cell repertoires in COVID-19. Per the original data handling: Quantification of nucleated cells was approximated via reference gene primer amplification. TCRdb's copy holds only in-frame clones and misses some; the assay was immunoSEQ multiplex PCR. V and J calls plus clone size are reproduced from that table; the DNA served to infer D and trimming. This sample yields around 300,000 clones, of which 80% to 90% are seen a single time; 2% to 3% belongs to the top ten. In terms of age and location, participants ranged from roughly 18 to 100 years and lived in about two dozen US areas. Recovered participants had two consecutive negative NP/OP PCR tests, healthcare professional clearance, or symptom resolution. The material sequenced was PBMCs or T cells enriched from blood (not recorded which). The clonotype was recovered from a woman aged 18-30 years who had recovered from COVID-19.

Here the CDR3 DNA reads TGTGCCAGCCTCCCGAGGGCAGGGGGCAGTCATGAAAAACTGTTTTTT. This translates into CASLPRAGGSHEKLFF. This chain connects TRBV28 to TRBJ1-4; 8 bases line up with TRBD1. Germline V gene sequence: CDR1 MDHEN, CDR2 SYDVKM. The CDR3 runs to 16 residues. Unmatched junction bases numbered 14, after V lost 8 bases and J lost 6 bases.